Below, 27 T cell receptor beta chains from the same sample are listed, as sequenced in a study of blood T cell repertoires in COVID-19. Profiled with immunoSEQ multiplex PCR; TCRdb holds only in-frame clones, not every one. The sample holds 60,000 or so clones; around 80% are singletons and the top ten take about 9.4%. Input material: peripheral blood. Receptors were obtained from a man aged 25 to 45 with COVID-19, enrolled during active disease.

V is TRBV2 and J is TRBJ2-2, with a tentative D call TRBD2 (7 bases). The ends were cut back, 11 bases at V and 6 bases at J, with 16 bases in the middle. Germline V gene lookup returns CDR1 SNHLY and CDR2 FYNNEI. This CDR3 contains 13 residues. Written as DNA, the CDR3 is TGTGCCGTGGGGAGGGGGTTAGCCGGGGAGCTGTTTTTT. Residues: CAVGRGLAGELFF. The full variable domain, rest sourced from reference TRBV2 and TRBJ2-2, is EPEVTQTPSHQVTQMGQEVILRCVPISNHLYFYWYRQILGQKVEFLVSFYNNEISEKSEIFDDQFSVERPDGSNFTLKIRSTKLEDSAMYFCAVGRGLAGELFFGEGSRLTVL.

The chain is built from TRBV24-1 and TRBJ2-3; TRBD2 agrees at 9 bases. Germline CDR1 is KGHDR and CDR2 is SFDVKD. The CDR3 totals 16 residues. The V and J ends lost 3 bases and 2 bases, in that order; junction bases with no gene match: 5. CDR3 in amino acids: CATSDPAGGPTDTQYF. CDR3 DNA: TGTGCCACCAGTGATCCAGCGGGAGGTCCCACAGATACGCAGTATTTT.

The chain recombines TRBV5-4 with TRBJ2-3, with 7 bases lining up with TRBD1. The V and J ends lost 4 bases and 0 bases, in that order; junction bases with no gene match: 11. This CDR3 has 17 residues. Germline lookup yields CDR1 SGHNT and CDR2 YYREEE (reference sequence). CDR3 nucleotide sequence: TGTGCCAGCAGCCCGCCGGGACAGAGCCCTAGCACAGATACGCAGTATTTT. Residues: CASSPPGQSPSTDTQYF. Together with reference TRBV5-4 and TRBJ2-3, the CDR3 gives the full variable domain: ETGVTQSPTHLIKTRGQQVTLRCSSQSGHNTVSWYQQALGQGPQFIFQYYREEENGRGNFPPRFSGLQFPNYSSELNVNALELDDSALYLCASSPPGQSPSTDTQYFGPGTRLTVL.

The J gene is TRBJ2-3, the V gene TRBV5-1, with D possibly matching TRBD1 (6 bases). The CDR3 has 15 amino acids. V gave up 0 bases and J gave up 2 bases, with 10 bases separating them. Germline assignment: CDR1 SGHRS and CDR2 YFSETQ. This CDR3 reads CASSLGGPITDTQYF. CDR3 DNA sequence: TGCGCCAGCAGCTTGGGGGGGCCTATCACAGATACGCAGTATTTT.

V usage is TRBV10-3 and J usage is TRBJ1-1; 9 bases map to TRBD1. CDR3 size: 12 residues. Per the germline V gene, CDR1 is ENHRY and CDR2 is SYGVKD. V shed 4 bases, J shed 7 bases, and the junction held 1 base outside the gene matches. The CDR3 DNA reads as TGTGCCATCAGTGGGACAGGGGATGAAGCTTTCTTT. This translates into CAISGTGDEAFF.

The V gene is TRBV19, the J gene TRBJ2-1; 12 positions match TRBD1. The CDR3 runs 15 residues. V gave up 4 bases and J gave up 7 bases; unmatched junction bases: 5. Germline loops: CDR1 LNHDA, CDR2 SQIVND (reference sequence). This CDR3 is CASSTPGQGANEQFF. DNA for the CDR3: TGTGCCAGTAGTACTCCGGGACAGGGGGCTAATGAGCAGTTCTTC.

V gene TRBV12-5 combines with J gene TRBJ2-7; TRBD1 aligns across 9 bases. This CDR3 contains 14 residues. The ends lost 6 bases at V and 3 bases at J; junction bases unmatched: 6. Germline assignment: CDR1 LGHNT and CDR2 FRNRAP. CDR3 sequence (DNA): TGTGCTAGTGGACCCCGGGACAGGGACTACGAGCAGTACTTC. Encoded protein: CASGPRDRDYEQYF.

There are a few counts of this clone. CDR3 bases: TGTGCCAGCGTAGCGGGAGGGGTATACGAGCAGTACTTC. It specifies CASVAGGVYEQYF. The chain has TRBV6-5 and TRBJ2-7; 11 bases are a match to TRBD2. The ends lost 8 bases at V and 4 bases at J; junction bases unmatched: 4. CDR3 length: 13 amino acids. Germline V lookup: CDR1 MNHEY, CDR2 SVGAGI.

The J gene is TRBJ1-2, the V gene TRBV5-4; D perhaps matches TRBD1 (6 bases). Trimming took 4 bases from V and 8 from J, leaving 18 bases between them. From germline, CDR1 is SGHNT and CDR2 YYREEE (reference sequence). The CDR3 covers 14 residues. The CDR3 DNA reads as TGTGCCAGCAGCCCACCTGGGGGGGCTAGGGGCTACACCTTC. Residues: CASSPPGGARGYTF.

This chain links TRBV30 with TRBJ1-2, with TRBD1 as a possible D gene (5 bases). Between the trimmed V and J ends, which lost 5 bases and 4 bases, there was a span of 14 bases. The germline V gene encodes CDR1 GTSNPN and CDR2 SVGIG (reference sequence). There are 13 residues in the CDR3. The CDR3 spells CAWRWNRIYGYTF. The DNA of the CDR3 is TGTGCCTGGCGTTGGAACAGGATCTATGGCTACACCTTC.

This chain connects TRBV30 to TRBJ1-1; D is uncertain. Per the germline V gene, CDR1 is GTSNPN and CDR2 is SVGIG (reference sequence). V was pared by 1 base and J by 0 bases, with 15 bases between. This CDR3 comprises 16 residues. CDR3 amino acids: CAWSGVPRKVNTEAFF. In DNA, the CDR3 is TGTGCCTGGAGTGGTGTCCCCAGGAAGGTGAACACTGAAGCTTTCTTT.

The rearrangement links TRBV19 to TRBJ1-5; D remains ambiguous. This CDR3 has 15 residues. Germline lookup yields CDR1 LNHDA and CDR2 SQIVND (reference sequence). V was shortened by 2 bases and J by 4 bases, with 12 bases between the two germline ends. The CDR3 DNA follows: TGTGCCAGTAGTATAAGTCGGGGTTTGAATCAGCCCCAGCATTTT. This gives the protein CASSISRGLNQPQHF.

V and J are TRBV28 and TRBJ1-2; 9 nucleotides line up with TRBD1. The CDR3 runs to 14 residues. J was trimmed by 10 bases and V by 5 bases; bases with no gene match: 11. CDR1 is MDHEN, CDR2 SYDVKM, per germline. The chain's CDR3 is CASSPLQGAGYYTF. The CDR3 DNA is TGTGCCAGCAGTCCATTACAGGGGGCGGGTTACTACACCTTC.

The J gene is TRBJ1-2, the V gene TRBV28, with 7 bases aligning to TRBD1. The CDR3 covers 12 residues. Germline CDR1 reads MDHEN; CDR2 reads SYDVKM. The J segment lost 2 bases and the V segment lost 8 bases, leaving 2 bases of the junction unmatched. The CDR3 reads CASDRENYGYTF. The CDR3, as DNA: TGTGCCAGCGACAGGGAGAACTATGGCTACACCTTC.

This rearrangement joins TRBV7-2 to TRBJ2-3, with TRBD1 identical over 7 bases. Per the germline V gene, CDR1 is SGHTA and CDR2 is FQGNSA. The CDR3 extends over 18 amino acids. The J segment lost 0 bases and the V segment lost 3 bases, leaving 12 bases of the junction unmatched. The CDR3, as DNA: TGTGCCAGCAGCTTTGGTCGATCCGGGACAGTGAGCACAGATACGCAGTATTTT. Its translation: CASSFGRSGTVSTDTQYF.

The chain uses TRBV25-1 and TRBJ1-2; 7 nucleotides line up with TRBD1. The CDR3 runs 12 residues. The germline gives CDR1 MGHDK, CDR2 SYGVNS. The V and J ends lost 7 bases and 8 bases, in that order; junction bases with no gene match: 7. This CDR3 reads CASTLGGSGYTF. The CDR3 coding sequence is TGTGCCAGCACGTTAGGGGGCAGCGGCTACACCTTC.

The chain's CDR3 is CASSEVGSTDTQYF. For the CDR3, the DNA is TGTGCCAGCAGCGAAGTCGGTAGCACAGATACGCAGTATTTT. The gene calls are TRBV9 and TRBJ2-3; no firm D call. V dropped 3 bases and J dropped 0 bases, with 8 bases sitting between them. This CDR3 spans 14 amino acids. Germline V gene data show CDR1 as SGDLS and CDR2 as YYNGEE. Together with reference TRBV9 and TRBJ2-3, the CDR3 gives the full variable domain: DSGVTQTPKHLITATGQRVTLRCSPRSGDLSVYWYQQSLDQGLQFLIQYYNGEERAKGNILERFSAQQFPDLHSELNLSSLELGDSALYFCASSEVGSTDTQYFGPGTRLTVL.

The rearrangement joins TRBV9 to TRBJ2-1, with 10 bases matching TRBD2. The junction had 7 bases not matched to a gene; V was cut back by 5 bases and J by 8 bases. CDR1 is SGDLS and CDR2 is YYNGEE in the germline V gene. This CDR3 is built from 14 residues. The chain's CDR3 is CASSLTSGIYEQFF. CDR3 DNA: TGTGCCAGCAGTCTAACTAGCGGGATCTATGAGCAGTTCTTC.

The chain recombines TRBV7-2 with TRBJ1-5; D gene uncertain. V gave up 3 bases and J gave up 5 bases, with 5 bases separating them. The CDR3 extends over 12 amino acids. CDR1 is SGHTA and CDR2 is FQGNSA in the germline V gene. In DNA, the CDR3 is TGTGCCAGCAGCTTCCCCGATCAGCCCCAGCATTTT. Translation gives CASSFPDQPQHF.

The chain uses TRBV30 and TRBJ1-6; D perhaps matches TRBD1 (5 bases). Germline loops: CDR1 GTSNPN, CDR2 SVGIG (reference sequence). The V end was cut by 1 base, the J end by 5 bases, with 9 bases between. The length of the CDR3 is 14 residues. Here the CDR3 DNA reads TGTGCCTGGAGTGGCGACAGAAATAATTCACCCCTCCACTTT. It specifies CAWSGDRNNSPLHF. The full variable domain, with the rest looked up from reference TRBV30 and TRBJ1-6, is SQTIHQWPATLVQPVGSPLSLECTVEGTSNPNLYWYRQAAGRGLQLLFYSVGIGQISSEVPQNLSASRPQDRQFILSSKKLLLSDSGFYLCAWSGDRNNSPLHFGNGTRLTVT.

This clone was observed a few times. This chain links TRBV4-2 with TRBJ2-1; weak D call: TRBD2 (6 bases). Germline V gene sequence: CDR1 LGHNA, CDR2 YNFKEQ. The germline V and J ends were trimmed by 0 bases and 0 bases, with 9 bases remaining between them. The CDR3 runs 16 residues. The DNA for the CDR3 is TGTGCCAGCAGCCAAGATCTAGCGAGCTCCTACAATGAGCAGTTCTTC. Protein: CASSQDLASSYNEQFF.

This clone has just a few counts. The chain uses TRBV28 and TRBJ1-1; no clear D. CDR3 size: 15 residues. Between the trimmed V and J ends, which lost 6 bases and 1 base, there was a span of 15 bases. The germline gives CDR1 MDHEN, CDR2 SYDVKM. The CDR3 bases are TGTGCCAGCAGCGGGGTCTGGACTTCGAACACTGAAGCTTTCTTT. Translation: CASSGVWTSNTEAFF.

The chain carries TRBV7-9 and TRBJ2-2; no reliable D call. The CDR3 runs to 12 residues. The germline V and J ends were trimmed by 5 bases and 10 bases, with 11 bases remaining between them. Germline V gene sequence: CDR1 SEHNR, CDR2 FQNEAQ (reference sequence). CDR3 region: CASSLRPEELFF. In nucleotides, the CDR3 is TGTGCCAGCAGCCTGCGTCCCGAGGAGCTGTTTTTT. Drawing the rest from reference TRBV7-9 and TRBJ2-2, the complete variable domain is DTGVSQNPRHKITKRGQNVTFRCDPISEHNRLYWYRQTLGQGPEFLTYFQNEAQLEKSRLLSDRFSAERPKGSFSTLEIQRTEQGDSAMYLCASSLRPEELFFGEGSRLTVL.

This chain joins TRBV29-1 and TRBJ1-4; TRBD1 agrees at 9 bases. This CDR3 contains 13 residues. The germline gives CDR1 SQVTM, CDR2 ANQGSEA. Trimming removed 4 bases from V and 7 bases from J; junction bases left unmatched: 4. CDR3 residues: CSVGDRASEKLFF. The CDR3 nucleotides are TGCAGCGTTGGGGACAGGGCCTCTGAAAAACTGTTTTTT. The full variable domain, rest sourced from reference TRBV29-1 and TRBJ1-4, is SAVISQKPSRDICQRGTSLTIQCQVDSQVTMMFWYRQQPGQSLTLIATANQGSEATYESGFVIDKFPISRPNLTFSTLTVSNMSPEDSSIYLCSVGDRASEKLFFGSGTQLSVL.

This clone was seen a few times. This sequence joins TRBV19 and TRBJ1-1; a weak D match, TRBD1 (6 bases). Germline V gives CDR1 LNHDA, CDR2 SQIVND (reference sequence). The CDR3 is made up of 13 amino acids. V lost 8 bases, J lost 0 bases, and 10 bases lay in between. For the CDR3, the DNA is TGTGCCAGTGCGGACAGACTGAACACTGAAGCTTTCTTT. This gives the protein CASADRLNTEAFF.

This chain connects TRBV7-6 to TRBJ2-1; 8 bases match TRBD1. The V and J ends lost 4 bases and 10 bases, in that order; junction bases with no gene match: 15. CDR3 length: 16 residues. The germline CDR1 and CDR2 sequences are SGHVS and FNYEAQ. CDR3 loop: CASSSRTGTTGEEQFF. Written as DNA, the CDR3 is TGTGCCAGCAGCTCCCGGACAGGGACAACGGGGGAGGAGCAGTTCTTC.

This clone has a single count. This chain's CDR3 is CATLILRDTEAFF. CDR3 nucleotides: TGTGCCACCTTAATTTTGAGGGACACTGAAGCTTTCTTT. The V and J genes are TRBV6-5 and TRBJ1-1; D call uncertain. Between the trimmed V and J ends, which lost 10 bases and 3 bases, there was a span of 15 bases. Germline-derived CDR1 and CDR2 are MNHEY and SVGAGI. The CDR3 spans 13 residues.